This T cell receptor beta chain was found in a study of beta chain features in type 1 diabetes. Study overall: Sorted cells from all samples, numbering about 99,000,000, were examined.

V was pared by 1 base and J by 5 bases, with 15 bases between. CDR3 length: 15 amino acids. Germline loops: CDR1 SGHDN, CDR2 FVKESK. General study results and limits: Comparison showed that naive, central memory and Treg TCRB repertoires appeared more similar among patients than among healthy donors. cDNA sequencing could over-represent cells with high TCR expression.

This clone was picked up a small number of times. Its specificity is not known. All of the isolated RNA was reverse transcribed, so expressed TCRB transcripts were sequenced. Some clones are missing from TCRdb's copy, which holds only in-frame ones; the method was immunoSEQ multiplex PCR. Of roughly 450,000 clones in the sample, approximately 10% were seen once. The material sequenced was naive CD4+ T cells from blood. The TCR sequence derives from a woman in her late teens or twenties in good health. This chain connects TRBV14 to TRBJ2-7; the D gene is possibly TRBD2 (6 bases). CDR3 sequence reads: CASSQGLGTFDEQYV. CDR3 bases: TGTGCCAGCAGCCAAGGCCTCGGGACTTTCGACGAGCAGTACGTC.